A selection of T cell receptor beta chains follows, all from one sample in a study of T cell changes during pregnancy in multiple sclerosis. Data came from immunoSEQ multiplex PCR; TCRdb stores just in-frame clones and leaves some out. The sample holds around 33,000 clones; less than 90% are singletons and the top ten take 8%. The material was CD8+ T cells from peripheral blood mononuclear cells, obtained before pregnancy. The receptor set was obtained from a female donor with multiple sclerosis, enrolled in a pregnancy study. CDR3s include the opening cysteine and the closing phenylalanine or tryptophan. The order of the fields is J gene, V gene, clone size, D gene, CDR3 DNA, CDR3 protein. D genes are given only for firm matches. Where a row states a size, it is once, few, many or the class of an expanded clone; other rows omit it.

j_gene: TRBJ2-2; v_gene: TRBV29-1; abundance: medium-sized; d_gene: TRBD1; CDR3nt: TGCAGCGTTCTACAGGGGGCCGGGGAGCTGTTTTTT; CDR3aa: CSVLQGAGELFF
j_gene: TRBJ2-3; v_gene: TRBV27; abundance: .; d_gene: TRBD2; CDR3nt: TGTGCCAGCACCAACCTAGCGGGGCACACAGATACGCAGTATTTT; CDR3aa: CASTNLAGHTDTQYF
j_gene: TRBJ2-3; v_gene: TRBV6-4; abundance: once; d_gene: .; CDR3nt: TGTGCCAGCAGTGACTCCCCCGGCACAGATACGCAGTATTTT; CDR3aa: CASSDSPGTDTQYF
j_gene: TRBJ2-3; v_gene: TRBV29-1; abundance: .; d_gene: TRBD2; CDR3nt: TGCAGCGTTGAAGGGCGGGGGGGCCTGGGCACAGATACGCAGTATTTT; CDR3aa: CSVEGRGGLGTDTQYF
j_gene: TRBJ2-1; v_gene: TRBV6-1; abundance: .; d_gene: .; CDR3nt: TGTGCCAGCAGAAATCCTGAGGTGAGGCATGAGCAGTTCTTC; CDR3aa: CASRNPEVRHEQFF
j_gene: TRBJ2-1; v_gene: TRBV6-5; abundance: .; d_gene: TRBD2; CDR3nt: TGTGCCAGCAGTTACGGGGCGGGGGGAATCAATGAGCAGTTCTTC; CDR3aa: CASSYGAGGINEQFF
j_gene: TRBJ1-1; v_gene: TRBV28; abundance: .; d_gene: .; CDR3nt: TGTGCCAGCAGTTTCCCCTCTGAAGCTTTCTTT; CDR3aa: CASSFPSEAFF
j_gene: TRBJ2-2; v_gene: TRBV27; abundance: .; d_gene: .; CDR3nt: TGTGCCAGCAACCCAGCGGGCAGCACCGGGGAGCTGTTTTTT; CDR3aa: CASNPAGSTGELFF
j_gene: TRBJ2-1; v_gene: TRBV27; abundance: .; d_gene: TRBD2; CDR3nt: TGTGCCAGCAGTTTCCGACTAGCGGGGTACAATGAGCAGTTCTTC; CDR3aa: CASSFRLAGYNEQFF
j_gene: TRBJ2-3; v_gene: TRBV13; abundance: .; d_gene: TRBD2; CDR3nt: TGTGCCAGCAGTAGCAGGGACTACTCAGGTACGCAGTATTTT; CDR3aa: CASSSRDYSGTQYF
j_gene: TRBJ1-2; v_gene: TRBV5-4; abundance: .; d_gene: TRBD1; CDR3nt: TGTGCCAGCAGCTCCCTGGACAGGGCCGTCTATGGCTACACCTTC; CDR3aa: CASSSLDRAVYGYTF
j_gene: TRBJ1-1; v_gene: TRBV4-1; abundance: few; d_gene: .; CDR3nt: TGCGCCAGCAGCCAAGCGTGGCCTGTCTTCACTGAAGCTTTCTTT; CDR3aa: CASSQAWPVFTEAFF
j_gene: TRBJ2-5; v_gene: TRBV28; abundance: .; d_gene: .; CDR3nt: TGTGCCAGCAGCTCGATTCTTCAGGGGAAAGAGACCCAGTACTTC; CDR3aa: CASSSILQGKETQYF
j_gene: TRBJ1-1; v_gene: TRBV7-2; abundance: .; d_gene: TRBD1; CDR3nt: TGTGCCAGCAGCTTAGGAATTCGTTCGGGACAGGGAATGAACACTGAAGCTTTCTTT; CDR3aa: CASSLGIRSGQGMNTEAFF
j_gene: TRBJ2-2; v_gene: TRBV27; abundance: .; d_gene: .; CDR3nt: TGTGCCAGCCAGGGACTTCCACGAAGGGCGAACACCGGGGAGCTGTTTTTT; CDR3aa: CASQGLPRRANTGELFF
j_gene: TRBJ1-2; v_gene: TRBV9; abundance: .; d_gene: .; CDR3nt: TGTGCCAGCAGCGCTTTACAGGGCATTAATGGCTACACCTTC; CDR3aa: CASSALQGINGYTF
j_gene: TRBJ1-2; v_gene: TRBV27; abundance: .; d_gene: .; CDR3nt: TGTGCCAGCAGTTTGGTCAGGGAGGGTGGCTACACCTTC; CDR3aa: CASSLVREGGYTF
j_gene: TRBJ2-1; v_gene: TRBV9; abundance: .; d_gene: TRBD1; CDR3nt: TGTGCCAGCAGCGTAAGGGAAACAGGGGACAATGAGCAGTTCTTC; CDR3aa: CASSVRETGDNEQFF
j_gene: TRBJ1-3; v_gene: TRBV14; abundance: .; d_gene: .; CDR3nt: TGTGCCAGCAGCCAGGGCAGGGGACGTTCTGGAAACACCATATATTTT; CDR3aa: CASSQGRGRSGNTIYF
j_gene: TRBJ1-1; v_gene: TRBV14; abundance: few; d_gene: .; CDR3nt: TGTGCCAGCAGCTCCCACATGAACACTGAAGCTTTCTTT; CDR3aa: CASSSHMNTEAFF
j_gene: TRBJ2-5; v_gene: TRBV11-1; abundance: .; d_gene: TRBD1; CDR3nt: TGTGCCAGCAGCCCGACAGGGGAGACCCAGTACTTC; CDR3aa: CASSPTGETQYF
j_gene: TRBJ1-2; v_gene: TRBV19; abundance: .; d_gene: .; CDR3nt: TGTGCCAGTAGTATTAGGGACTCAGTCTTCGGCTACACCTTC; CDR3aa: CASSIRDSVFGYTF
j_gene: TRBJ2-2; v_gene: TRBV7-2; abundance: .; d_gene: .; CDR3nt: TGTGCCAGCAGCTTACTAGCCGGGGAGCTGTTTTTT; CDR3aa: CASSLLAGELFF
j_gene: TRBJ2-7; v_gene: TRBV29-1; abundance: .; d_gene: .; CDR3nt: TGCAGCGTTTCAGGACAGTCCTACGAGCAGTACTTC; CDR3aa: CSVSGQSYEQYF
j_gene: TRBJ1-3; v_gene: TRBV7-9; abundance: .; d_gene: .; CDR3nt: TGTGCCAGCAGCGCAGCCCAGCGCTCTGGAAACACCATATATTTT; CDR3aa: CASSAAQRSGNTIYF
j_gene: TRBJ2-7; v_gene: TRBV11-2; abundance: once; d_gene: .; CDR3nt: TGTGCCAGCAGCTTAGCTGCGAGGGTGAACTACGAGCAGTACTTC; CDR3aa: CASSLAARVNYEQYF
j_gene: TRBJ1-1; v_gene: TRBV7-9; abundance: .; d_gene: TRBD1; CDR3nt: TGTGCCAGCAGCTCAGGACAGGGAATGAACACTGAAGCTTTCTTT; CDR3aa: CASSSGQGMNTEAFF
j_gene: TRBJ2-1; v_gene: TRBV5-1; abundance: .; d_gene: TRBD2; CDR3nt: TGCGCCAGCAGCCCGCGGGGGGGCGGCCATGAGCAGTTCTTC; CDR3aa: CASSPRGGGHEQFF
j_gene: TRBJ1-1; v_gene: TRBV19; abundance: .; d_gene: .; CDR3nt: TGTGCCAGTAGTATAGATCGTCTAGGAAACACTGAAGCTTTCTTT; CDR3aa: CASSIDRLGNTEAFF
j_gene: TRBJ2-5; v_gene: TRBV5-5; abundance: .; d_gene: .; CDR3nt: TGTGCCAGCAGCCTACCACAGGGAGTGTATGAGACCCAGTACTTC; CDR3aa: CASSLPQGVYETQYF
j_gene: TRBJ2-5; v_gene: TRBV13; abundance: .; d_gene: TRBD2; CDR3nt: TGTGCCAGCAGCTGGGGAGAGGCGGGGGGCCAAGAGACCCAGTACTTC; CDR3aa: CASSWGEAGGQETQYF
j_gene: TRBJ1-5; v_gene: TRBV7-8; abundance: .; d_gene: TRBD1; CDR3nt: TGTGCCAGCAGTCGGACAGGAGGTCCGCCCCAGCATTTT; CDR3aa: CASSRTGGPPQHF
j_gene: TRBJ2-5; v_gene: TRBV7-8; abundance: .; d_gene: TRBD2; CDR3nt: TGTGCCAGCAGCTCCCTAGCGGGGGGACAAGAGACCCAGTACTTC; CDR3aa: CASSSLAGGQETQYF
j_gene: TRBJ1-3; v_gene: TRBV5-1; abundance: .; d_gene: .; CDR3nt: TGCGCCAGCAGCGAAAAGGGGTTCTCTGGAAACACCATATATTTT; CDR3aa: CASSEKGFSGNTIYF
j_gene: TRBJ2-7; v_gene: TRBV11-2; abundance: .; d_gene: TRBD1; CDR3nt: TGTGCCAGCAGCACCGGGACAGGGAAGTACTTC; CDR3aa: CASSTGTGKYF
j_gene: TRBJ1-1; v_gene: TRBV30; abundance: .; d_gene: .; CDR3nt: TGTGCCTGGAGTCTACAGGGAAGAACTGAAGCTTTCTTT; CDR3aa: CAWSLQGRTEAFF
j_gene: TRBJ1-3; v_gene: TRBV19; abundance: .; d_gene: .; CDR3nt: TGTGCCAGTGACCGTGGACTCGGTGGAAACACCATATATTTT; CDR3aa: CASDRGLGGNTIYF
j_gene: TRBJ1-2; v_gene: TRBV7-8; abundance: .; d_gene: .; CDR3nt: TGTGCCAGCAGCTTCACGACAGTCCCTAACTATGGCTACACCTTC; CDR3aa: CASSFTTVPNYGYTF
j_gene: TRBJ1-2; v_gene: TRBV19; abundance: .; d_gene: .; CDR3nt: TGTGCCAGTAGTACCCCGTGGGAGGGCCATGGCTACACCTTC; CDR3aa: CASSTPWEGHGYTF
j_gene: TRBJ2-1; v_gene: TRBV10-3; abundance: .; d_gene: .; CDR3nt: TGTGCCATCAGTGACCCCGGGATATCCAATGAGCAGTTCTTC; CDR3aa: CAISDPGISNEQFF
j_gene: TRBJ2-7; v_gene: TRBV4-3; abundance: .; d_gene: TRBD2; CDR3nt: TGCGCCAGCAGCCAAGTACTAGCGGGGACCTACGAGCAGTACTTC; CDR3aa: CASSQVLAGTYEQYF
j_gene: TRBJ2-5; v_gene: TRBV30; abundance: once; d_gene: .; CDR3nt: TGTGCCTGGAGTATATGGAGGGCTGGAGAGACCCAGTACTTC; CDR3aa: CAWSIWRAGETQYF
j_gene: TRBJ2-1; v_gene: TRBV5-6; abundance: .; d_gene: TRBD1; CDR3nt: TGTGCCAGCACCTCGGACAGGGCAAATGAGCAGTTCTTC; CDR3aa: CASTSDRANEQFF
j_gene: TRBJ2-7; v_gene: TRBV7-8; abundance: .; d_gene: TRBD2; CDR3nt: TGTGCCAGCAGCTTAGCGTTAGCGGGGGGAATCCTACGAGAGCAGTACTTC; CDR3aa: CASSLALAGGILREQYF
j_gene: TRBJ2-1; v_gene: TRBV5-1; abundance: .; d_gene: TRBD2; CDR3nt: TGCGCCAGCAGCTTGGTTGCGGGGGGGCCATACAATGAGCAGTTCTTC; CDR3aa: CASSLVAGGPYNEQFF
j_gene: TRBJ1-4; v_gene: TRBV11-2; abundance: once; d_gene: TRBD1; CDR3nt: TGTGCCAGCAGCTTATATCCGGGACAGGAGGTTGCAACTAATGAAAAACTGTTTTTT; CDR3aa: CASSLYPGQEVATNEKLFF
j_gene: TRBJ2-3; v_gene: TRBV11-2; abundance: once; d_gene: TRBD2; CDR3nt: TGTGCCAGCAGCTCCCTTGGGGGGGGGACAGATACGCAGTATTTT; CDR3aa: CASSSLGGGTDTQYF
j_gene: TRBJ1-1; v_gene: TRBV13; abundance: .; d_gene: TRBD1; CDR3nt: TGTGCCAGCAGCTATGGACAGGGTGGCACTGAAGCTTTCTTT; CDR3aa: CASSYGQGGTEAFF
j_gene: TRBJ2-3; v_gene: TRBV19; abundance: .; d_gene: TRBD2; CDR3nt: TGTGCCAGTCGGGAGGGGGTTGATACGCAGTATTTT; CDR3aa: CASREGVDTQYF
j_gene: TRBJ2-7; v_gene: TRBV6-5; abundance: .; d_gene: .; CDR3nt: TGTGCCAGCAGTTACGTTCCGGGTTACGAGCAGTACTTC; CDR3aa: CASSYVPGYEQYF
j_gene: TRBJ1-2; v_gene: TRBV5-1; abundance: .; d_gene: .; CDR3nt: TGCGCCAGCAGCTTGGATCCAGGGATAAACTATGGCTACACCTTC; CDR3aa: CASSLDPGINYGYTF
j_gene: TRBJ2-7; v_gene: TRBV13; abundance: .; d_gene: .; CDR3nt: TGTGCCAGCAGCTTAGGTTCACTTCGCTCCTACGAGCAGTACTTC; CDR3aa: CASSLGSLRSYEQYF
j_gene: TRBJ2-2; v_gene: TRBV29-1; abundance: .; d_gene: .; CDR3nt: TGCAGCGTTGAACCCTCCACCGGGGAGCTGTTTTTT; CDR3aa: CSVEPSTGELFF
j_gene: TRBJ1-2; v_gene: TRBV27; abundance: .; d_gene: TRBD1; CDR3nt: TGTGCCAGCAGTTTAGGCCAGGGGGCAACTATGCCATACACCTTC; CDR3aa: CASSLGQGATMPYTF
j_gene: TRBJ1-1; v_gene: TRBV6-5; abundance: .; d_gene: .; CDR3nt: TGTGCCAGCAGCCCCAGGGTTTACCTTGAAGCTTTCTTT; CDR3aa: CASSPRVYLEAFF